This passage covers 13 T cell receptor beta chains from one sample sequenced in a study of T cell changes during pregnancy in multiple sclerosis. Produced via immunoSEQ multiplex PCR; TCRdb's table is partial and in-frame only. The repertoire has 65,000 to 75,000 clones, 91% of them found once; the top ten carry approximately 1.5%. Material: peripheral blood, obtained in the third trimester of pregnancy. These receptor sequences come from a female donor in good health, enrolled as a control in a pregnancy study.

The V call is TRBV7-3, the J call TRBJ2-7, with 11 bases identical to TRBD2. Germline lookup yields CDR1 SGHTA and CDR2 FQGTGA. This CDR3 is built from 16 residues. The junction had 1 base not matched to a gene; V was cut back by 0 bases and J by 0 bases. CDR3 coding DNA: TGTGCCAGCAGCTTAACAACTAGCGGGAGCTCCTACGAGCAGTACTTC. Encoded protein: CASSLTTSGSSYEQYF.

The gene calls are TRBV4-1 and TRBJ1-6; 7 nucleotides line up with TRBD1. Germline CDR1 is MGHRA and CDR2 is YSYEKL. V shed 4 bases, J shed 0 bases, and the junction held 6 bases outside the gene matches. CDR3 length equals 17 residues. The CDR3 DNA reads as TGCGCCAGCAGCCCGGGACAGCTTAGCTCCTATAATTCACCCCTCCACTTT. It is translated as CASSPGQLSSYNSPLHF.

In its sample, this clone was seen once. The rearrangement uses TRBV5-4 and TRBJ1-6, with TRBD1 matching over 8 bases. Trimming took 5 bases from V and 0 from J; bases not matched to a gene: 4. CDR3 length: 16 residues. Germline V gene lookup returns CDR1 SGHNT and CDR2 YYREEE (reference sequence). The CDR3 DNA sequence: TGTGCCAGCAGACGGACAGGGAGCTCCTATAATTCACCCCTCCACTTT. As protein: CASRRTGSSYNSPLHF. The complete variable domain, with remaining parts taken from reference TRBV5-4 and TRBJ1-6, reads ETGVTQSPTHLIKTRGQQVTLRCSSQSGHNTVSWYQQALGQGPQFIFQYYREEENGRGNFPPRFSGLQFPNYSSELNVNALELDDSALYLCASRRTGSSYNSPLHFGNGTRLTVT.

V gene TRBV10-3 combines with J gene TRBJ2-5, with TRBD1 matching over 9 bases. With 2 bases clipped from V and 2 bases from J, the junction kept 6 bases outside the gene matches. CDR3 length: 16 amino acids. The germline V gene encodes CDR1 ENHRY and CDR2 SYGVKD. The DNA of the CDR3 is TGTGCCATCAGTGAGGCGAGACAGGGGGGACAAGAGACCCAGTACTTC. This gives the protein CAISEARQGGQETQYF.

The table lists this clone with a count of one. The CDR3 spells CASSFSLRGLDYEQYF. CDR3 in DNA: TGTGCCAGCAGTTTCTCCTTAAGGGGGCTCGACTACGAGCAGTACTTC. The chain uses TRBV28 and TRBJ2-7; 7 positions match TRBD1. This CDR3 comprises 16 residues. From germline, CDR1 is MDHEN and CDR2 SYDVKM. Germline trimming cut 3 bases from V and 3 bases from J; bases unmatched to any gene: 11.

The chain joins TRBV11-2 to TRBJ1-6; D perhaps matches TRBD1 (5 bases). The V gene's germline CDR1 is SGHAT and CDR2 FQNNGV. The CDR3 is 15 residues long. Trimming removed 7 bases at V and 9 bases at J, with 19 bases between. In DNA, the CDR3 is TGTGCCAGCACTAGTGGGGGACTGAGGATTTCACCCCTCCACTTT. This gives the protein CASTSGGLRISPLHF.

The J gene is TRBJ1-5, the V gene TRBV4-3; 8 positions agree with TRBD1. Germline assignment: CDR1 LGHNA and CDR2 YSLEER. This CDR3 is built from 15 residues. After removal of 3 bases from V and 4 bases from J, the junction contained 5 bases not matched to a gene. The CDR3 sequence is CASSHLQGANQPQHF. The CDR3 nucleotides read TGCGCCAGCAGCCACCTTCAGGGGGCGAATCAGCCCCAGCATTTT.

The chain joins TRBV19 to TRBJ2-2; tentatively, D is TRBD1 (6 bases). Germline CDR1 and CDR2: LNHDA and SQIVND (reference sequence). The CDR3 loop spans 16 amino acids. V gave up 2 bases and J gave up 2 bases, with 12 bases separating them. The CDR3, as DNA: TGTGCCAGTAGTATATTGGTGGACAGCAACACCGGGGAGCTGTTTTTT. Protein: CASSILVDSNTGELFF.

The CDR3 DNA is TGTGCCAGCAGTCCTTACATGGATACGCAGTATTTT. Encoded protein: CASSPYMDTQYF. J is TRBJ2-3 and V is TRBV6-6, with D unresolved. Between the trimmed V and J ends, which lost 5 bases and 6 bases, there was a span of 9 bases. The CDR3 length is 12 residues. Germline V gene lookup returns CDR1 MNHNY and CDR2 SVGAGI (reference sequence).

The chain employs TRBV6-1 and TRBJ1-5; possible D gene TRBD1, 5 bases. This CDR3 is 14 amino acids long. Trimming took 4 bases from V and 4 from J, leaving 11 bases between them. In germline, CDR1 is MNHNS, CDR2 SASEGT. The CDR3 coding sequence is TGTGCCAGCAGTGGGTTGGGGGGTAATCAGCCCCAGCATTTT. Its translation: CASSGLGGNQPQHF.

This clone was seen only once. The chain recombines TRBV6-5 with TRBJ2-6; the D gene is possibly TRBD1 (5 bases). The V gene lost 2 bases and the J gene lost 0 bases, with 5 bases spanning the gap. CDR1 and CDR2 (germline): MNHEY, SVGAGI. There are 15 residues in the CDR3. Here the CDR3 DNA reads TGTGCCAGCAGTTACGGGGCCTCTGGGGCCAACGTCCTGACTTTC. It is translated as CASSYGASGANVLTF.

The V call is TRBV4-1, the J call TRBJ2-2, with 7 bases that match TRBD1. In germline, CDR1 is MGHRA, CDR2 YSYEKL. Germline trimming cut 6 bases from V and 5 bases from J; bases unmatched to any gene: 9. The CDR3 is 15 amino acids. For the CDR3, the DNA is TGCGCCAGCAGTACCGACAGGGCGAGAACCGGGGAGCTGTTTTTT. This sequence encodes CASSTDRARTGELFF.

J is TRBJ2-3 and V is TRBV5-5; 8 nucleotides align to TRBD1. CDR1 is SGHKS, CDR2 YYEKEE, per germline (reference sequence). J gave up 2 bases and V 4 bases, and 6 bases lay outside the gene matches. This CDR3 is 15 amino acids long. CDR3 nucleotide sequence: TGTGCCAGCAGCATGACAGGGGTTTCCACAGATACGCAGTATTTT. It is translated as CASSMTGVSTDTQYF.